This is a list of T cell receptor beta chains from one sample in a study of CD4+ T cells in melanoma. Assay used: immunoSEQ multiplex PCR; TCRdb lists only in-frame clones, some missing. This table holds around 13,000 clones, 60% to 85% found once. Specimen: cells from a culture (not recorded whether cultured in vitro). The receptors stem from a human donor with melanoma. CDR3s include the opening cysteine and the closing phenylalanine or tryptophan. The order of the fields is CDR3 protein, CDR3 DNA, V gene, D gene, clone size, J gene. The D gene is left open where the match is weak. Rows give clone size only sometimes, using once, few, many, or a class for an expanded clone.

CASSLTLRAEETQYF,TGCGCCAGCAGCTTGACCCTGAGGGCAGAAGAGACCCAGTACTTC,TRBV5-1,NA,once,TRBJ2-5
CASSLTASLVETQYF,TGTGCCAGCAGCTTAACGGCTAGCTTGGTAGAGACCCAGTACTTC,TRBV7-3,NA,NA,TRBJ2-5
CASSVRDSYPYEQYF,TGTGCCAGCAGCGTCCGGGACAGCTATCCCTACGAGCAGTACTTC,TRBV7-9,TRBD1,NA,TRBJ2-7
CASSPWSTSGATDTQYF,TGTGCCAGCAGCCCTTGGTCGACCTCCGGGGCCACAGATACGCAGTATTTT,TRBV7-9,NA,NA,TRBJ2-3
CASSQLGGAGAEQFF,TGTGCCAGCAGCCAACTCGGGGGGGCCGGCGCTGAGCAGTTCTTC,TRBV14,TRBD2,NA,TRBJ2-1
CASSSGTSGGAGLDTQYF,TGCGCCAGCAGCTCCGGGACTAGCGGGGGGGCCGGTTTGGATACGCAGTATTTT,TRBV5-1,TRBD2,NA,TRBJ2-3
CASSLGGTDTQYF,TGTGCCAGCAGCTTGGGAGGGACAGATACGCAGTATTTT,TRBV5-4,NA,NA,TRBJ2-3
CASSPWGGENTEAFF,TGTGCCAGCAGCCCCTGGGGGGGGGAGAACACTGAAGCTTTCTTT,TRBV11-2,NA,NA,TRBJ1-1
CASSQDPSGELFF,TGCGCCAGCAGCCAGGACCCGTCGGGGGAGCTGTTTTTT,TRBV4-1,NA,NA,TRBJ2-2
CAWRWGRGRNTIYF,TGTGCCTGGAGATGGGGCAGGGGAAGAAACACCATATATTTT,TRBV30,NA,NA,TRBJ1-3
CASSSQILGQGGETQYF,TGCGCCAGCAGCTCCCAAATTTTAGGGCAGGGCGGAGAGACCCAGTACTTC,TRBV5-1,NA,NA,TRBJ2-5
CASSPLQGSETQYF,TGTGCCAGCTCACCACTACAGGGATCGGAGACCCAGTACTTC,TRBV18,NA,NA,TRBJ2-5
CASSRTSGGVYEQFF,TGTGCCAGCAGCCGGACTAGCGGGGGGGTTTATGAGCAGTTCTTC,TRBV11-2,TRBD2,NA,TRBJ2-1
CASSGQDTQYF,TGTGCCAGCAGTGGCCAGGATACGCAGTATTTT,TRBV6-1,NA,NA,TRBJ2-3
CASSYDRGTQYF,TGTGCCAGCAGTTACGACAGGGGTACGCAGTATTTT,TRBV2,TRBD1,NA,TRBJ2-3
CASSLAGINQPQHF,TGTGCCAGCAGCTTAGCAGGGATAAATCAGCCCCAGCATTTT,TRBV7-6,NA,few,TRBJ1-5
CASSQDLRADLNQPQHF,TGTGCCAGCAGCCAAGATCTAAGGGCCGACCTCAATCAGCCCCAGCATTTT,TRBV4-2,NA,NA,TRBJ1-5
CASSLGVNTEAFF,TGTGCCAGCAGCTTAGGAGTGAACACTGAAGCTTTCTTT,TRBV11-2,NA,NA,TRBJ1-1
CASSLSRGGYTDTQYF,TGTGCCAGCAGCTTATCGAGAGGGGGGTACACAGATACGCAGTATTTT,TRBV7-2,NA,NA,TRBJ2-3
CASSAVRNSPLHF,TGTGCCAGCAGTGCCGTTCGTAATTCACCCCTCCACTTT,TRBV6-1,NA,NA,TRBJ1-6
CASSPISGGLADTQYF,TGTGCCAGCAGTCCCATAAGCGGGGGGCTAGCAGATACGCAGTATTTT,TRBV2,TRBD2,NA,TRBJ2-3
CASSYLGSGTGFGYTF,TGTGCCAGCAGTTACCTGGGTTCCGGGACAGGGTTTGGCTACACCTTC,TRBV6-5,TRBD1,NA,TRBJ1-2
CASSLRRDRVYEQYF,TGTGCCAGCAGCTTACGTCGGGACAGGGTGTACGAGCAGTACTTC,TRBV7-2,TRBD1,NA,TRBJ2-7
CASSLGWGATGRGYEQYF,TGTGCCAGCAGCTTAGGATGGGGGGCAACGGGACGCGGCTACGAGCAGTACTTC,TRBV7-9,NA,NA,TRBJ2-7
CASSSRDINTEAFF,TGTGCCAGCAGCTCGAGGGATATAAACACTGAAGCTTTCTTT,TRBV7-6,NA,NA,TRBJ1-1
CASSPRGGPVYGYTF,TGTGCCAGCAGTCCCCGGGGGGGTCCGGTCTATGGCTACACCTTC,TRBV27,NA,NA,TRBJ1-2
CASTRQGRGSYNEQFF,TGTGCCAGCACCAGACAGGGTCGGGGCTCCTACAATGAGCAGTTCTTC,TRBV9,TRBD1,once,TRBJ2-1
CASFDRGGLGYTF,TGTGCCAGCTTCGACAGGGGAGGGTTAGGCTACACCTTC,TRBV6-1,TRBD1,NA,TRBJ1-2
CASSLAGTGGIEQFF,TGTGCCAGCAGCTTGGCGGGGACAGGGGGTATCGAGCAGTTCTTC,TRBV5-8,TRBD1,NA,TRBJ2-1
CASSVPPQAGNYEQYF,TGCGCCAGCAGTGTCCCACCCCAGGCAGGGAACTACGAGCAGTACTTC,TRBV10-2,NA,NA,TRBJ2-7
CASSEMTGREGYTF,TGTGCCAGCAGTGAGATGACAGGGAGGGAAGGCTACACCTTC,TRBV2,TRBD1,NA,TRBJ1-2
CATAGDPLYGYTF,TGTGCCACTGCTGGGGACCCCCTCTATGGCTACACCTTC,TRBV15,NA,once,TRBJ1-2
CASSLGQGFEKLFF,TGTGCCAGCAGCTTAGGGCAAGGTTTTGAAAAACTGTTTTTT,TRBV7-9,NA,NA,TRBJ1-4
CASSLGGTDGANVLTF,TGCGCCAGCAGCTTGGGCGGAACAGATGGGGCCAACGTCCTGACTTTC,TRBV5-1,NA,few,TRBJ2-6
CASSLDPGAGPDTQYF,TGCGCCAGCAGCTTGGACCCGGGGGCCGGACCCGATACGCAGTATTTT,TRBV5-1,NA,NA,TRBJ2-3
CASSRGQGIIEAFF,TGTGCCAGTAGCCGCGGACAGGGCATAATTGAAGCTTTCTTT,TRBV19,TRBD1,NA,TRBJ1-1
CASQTSGADNEQFF,TGCGCCAGCCAGACTAGCGGGGCGGACAATGAGCAGTTCTTC,TRBV5-1,TRBD2,NA,TRBJ2-1
CASRSVGGGPLDNEQFF,TGTGCCAGCAGATCAGTTGGGGGGGGGCCTCTTGACAATGAGCAGTTCTTC,TRBV7-9,NA,NA,TRBJ2-1
CASSSHGLAGGPTDTQYF,TGTGCCAGCAGCTCCCATGGACTAGCGGGGGGGCCCACAGATACGCAGTATTTT,TRBV11-2,TRBD2,NA,TRBJ2-3
CASSADRGGYGYTF,TGCGCCAGCAGCGCGGACAGGGGAGGATATGGCTACACCTTC,TRBV5-1,TRBD1,NA,TRBJ1-2
CASSPTQRGNQPQHF,TGTGCCAGCTCACCAACTCAAAGGGGCAATCAGCCCCAGCATTTT,TRBV18,NA,NA,TRBJ1-5
CASSLADSPGDEQYF,TGCGCCAGCAGCTTGGCCGACAGCCCCGGGGACGAGCAGTACTTC,TRBV5-1,NA,NA,TRBJ2-7
CASNDARTQSTGTQYF,TGTGCCAGCAATGACGCGCGGACCCAGTCTACGGGGACCCAGTACTTC,TRBV2,NA,few,TRBJ2-5
CASSQGDRYLNTIYF,TGCGCCAGCAGCCAGGGCGACAGGTACCTAAACACCATATATTTT,TRBV4-1,NA,NA,TRBJ1-3
CASSHGLAGGFTDTQYF,TGCGCCAGCAGCCACGGACTAGCGGGGGGGTTCACAGATACGCAGTATTTT,TRBV5-1,TRBD2,once,TRBJ2-3
CASSRGTSGDNEQFF,TGCGCCAGCAGCCGTGGGACTAGCGGGGACAATGAGCAGTTCTTC,TRBV5-1,TRBD2,once,TRBJ2-1
CASSRWTGDTGELFF,TGTGCCAGCAGTAGATGGACAGGGGACACCGGGGAGCTGTTTTTT,TRBV25-1,TRBD1,NA,TRBJ2-2
CASSPAVGSYEQYF,TGTGCCAGCTCTCCCGCTGTTGGATCCTACGAGCAGTACTTC,TRBV18,NA,NA,TRBJ2-7
CASSARLGSEQYF,TGTGCCAGCAGTGCAAGACTAGGTTCCGAGCAGTACTTC,TRBV2,NA,medium-sized,TRBJ2-7
CASSPRRGRQPQHF,TGTGCCAGCAGTCCCCGCCGGGGAAGGCAGCCCCAGCATTTT,TRBV27,NA,once,TRBJ1-5
CASSEWAIGTDTQYF,TGTGCCAGCAGTGAATGGGCGATTGGCACAGATACGCAGTATTTT,TRBV25-1,NA,NA,TRBJ2-3
CATSGGGAKNIQYF,TGTGCCACGTCGGGGGGGGGAGCCAAAAACATTCAGTACTTC,TRBV6-5,TRBD2,NA,TRBJ2-4
CASSTQGAGNTIYF,TGCGCCAGCAGCACACAGGGTGCTGGAAACACCATATATTTT,TRBV5-1,NA,once,TRBJ1-3